This T cell receptor (beta chain) was sequenced in a study of blood T cell repertoires in COVID-19. Some clones are missing from TCRdb's copy, which holds only in-frame ones; the method was immunoSEQ multiplex PCR. The table shows a few hundred thousand clones, with 80% to 90% occurring only once. This clone was detected once. Germline V gives CDR1 SGHRS, CDR2 YFSETQ. V shed 0 bases, J shed 2 bases, and the junction held 6 bases outside the gene matches. This CDR3 is built from 17 residues. The sequence was collected from a woman between 50 and 59 years old with COVID-19, enrolled during active disease. The sequenced sample was peripheral blood. The V and J genes are TRBV5-1 and TRBJ2-3; TRBD1 agrees at 10 bases. Here the CDR3 DNA reads TGCGCCAGCAGCTTGGGGATTGGACAGGGGGACACAGATACGCAGTATTTT. Translating it yields CASSLGIGQGDTDTQYF.